This paragraph reports one T cell receptor (beta chain). One end of the junction is discordant with germline, which a read error may explain. Then a second PCR, running about 6 to 12 cycles, was carried out with a sample-barcoded 5' primer and a J-beta primer mix. Using its own MiXCR run on the 5' RACE reads, TCRdb lists one record per CDR3 protein. The sample carries approximately 1,700,000 distinct CDR3 sequences, around 40% recorded once. This sample was included in a study of blood T cells in healthy people across ages. This CDR3 spans 13 amino acids. Germline CDR1 reads SGHRS; CDR2 reads YFSETQ. This receptor was obtained from a human donor in good health. The sample taken for sequencing was blood. The gene calls are TRBV5-1 and TRBJ2-1; unclear D gene. The CDR3 DNA sequence: TGCGCCGGCAGCTTGCGACCTTTATATGAGCAGTTCTTC. Translation: CAGSLRPLYEQFF.